This entry concerns a single T cell receptor beta chain. Germline V gives CDR1 MNHEY, CDR2 SVGEGT. V lost 5 bases to trimming and J lost 6 bases; unmatched junction nucleotides: 5. CDR3 length: 13 residues. This specimen belongs to a study of blood T cell repertoires in COVID-19. Across the whole study: Sites across the United States, Italy and Spain contributed samples from acute and convalescent COVID-19. PBMCs, B-cell-depleted T cells, or T cells provided the cDNA or gDNA that made up the material.

As originally analysed: Using reference gene primer amplification, nucleated cell counts were estimated. Profiled with immunoSEQ multiplex PCR; TCRdb holds only in-frame clones, not every one. The DNA was the basis for D and trimming; V, J and clone size are from that table. The data show approximately 65,000 clones, approximately 79% seen once. The sequencing sample was made of peripheral blood. The origin of this receptor is a man aged 55 to 70 with acute or convalescent COVID-19. V and J are TRBV6-2 or TRBV6-3 and TRBJ2-7; 9 bases fit TRBD1. CDR3 DNA sequence: TGTGCCAGCAGTACCCAGGGACAGGGCGAGCAGTACTTC. Protein product: CASSTQGQGEQYF.